Following are 31 T cell receptor beta chains from one sample sequenced in a study of blood T cell repertoires in COVID-19. The method was immunoSEQ multiplex PCR; TCRdb's version includes in-frame clones alone and lacks a portion of them. The repertoire holds about 120,000 clones, with about 74% as singletons. Source material: peripheral blood. The receptors were sampled from a human donor in a cohort sampled during active COVID-19.

The chain combines TRBV14 with TRBJ2-7; 13 nucleotides agree with TRBD2. V gave up 1 base and J gave up 2 bases; unmatched junction bases: 8. The CDR3 is made up of 18 amino acids. Germline lookup yields CDR1 SGHDN and CDR2 FVKESK. The CDR3 DNA is TGTGCCAGCAGCCAAGGGGGACTAGCGGGAAGTTTTACCTACGAGCAGTACTTC. Amino acids: CASSQGGLAGSFTYEQYF.

The V call is TRBV13, the J call TRBJ1-1; D gene ambiguous. Germline assignment: CDR1 PRHDT and CDR2 FYEKMQ (reference sequence). This CDR3 comprises 12 residues. V lost 2 bases and J 8 bases, leaving 9 bases between the germline ends. The CDR3 DNA reads as TGTGCCAGCAGCTTAATAGGGAGGGAAGCTTTCTTT. It specifies CASSLIGREAFF.

The CDR3 nucleotides are TGTGCCAGCAGCGTGACAGGACTAGCGGCGACCTACGAGCAGTACTTC. It translates to CASSVTGLAATYEQYF. The chain employs TRBV9 and TRBJ2-7; 10 bases match TRBD2. The germline gives CDR1 SGDLS, CDR2 YYNGEE. Germline trimming cut 2 bases from V and 2 bases from J; bases unmatched to any gene: 7. CDR3 length: 16 residues.

The chain uses TRBV6-2 or TRBV6-3 and TRBJ2-3; 10 bases fit TRBD2. The CDR3 totals 14 residues. Germline CDR1 reads MNHEY; CDR2 reads SVGEGT. V was pared by 2 bases and J by 7 bases, with 3 bases of the junction left unmatched. CDR3 DNA sequence: TGTGCCAGCAGTTACCTAGCGGGGGTAAATACGCAGTATTTT. Its protein is CASSYLAGVNTQYF.

This chain links TRBV5-4 with TRBJ2-1; 8 nucleotides line up with TRBD2. Germline assignment: CDR1 SGHNT and CDR2 YYREEE (reference sequence). This CDR3 is built from 14 residues. Trimming removed 4 bases from V and 8 bases from J; junction bases left unmatched: 8. The CDR3 region is CASSGGEREYEQFF. The CDR3 DNA is TGTGCCAGCAGCGGGGGAGAGCGGGAGTATGAGCAGTTCTTC.

The chain recombines TRBV3-1 (or the pseudogene TRBV3-2) with TRBJ1-3; no clear D. In germline, CDR1 is LGHDT, CDR2 YNNKEL (reference sequence). CDR3 length: 13 amino acids. Between the trimmed V and J ends, which lost 7 bases and 1 base, there was a span of 8 bases. The CDR3 here is CASKRESGNTIYF. The CDR3 DNA is TGTGCCAGCAAGAGGGAGTCTGGAAACACCATATATTTT.

The chain employs TRBV28 and TRBJ1-2, with D uncertain. CDR1 MDHEN and CDR2 SYDVKM come from the germline V gene. The CDR3 length is 14 residues. V lost 11 bases to trimming and J lost 3 bases, with 19 bases between them. DNA for the CDR3: TGTGCCGTAGCTCTGGGAGGACTGTACTATGGCTACACCTTC. Protein: CAVALGGLYYGYTF.

The chain joins TRBV6-5 to TRBJ2-7; D ambiguous. V lost 4 bases to trimming and J lost 3 bases, with 16 bases between them. Germline V CDR1 and CDR2: MNHEY, SVGAGI. The CDR3 has 15 amino acids. The CDR3 DNA sequence: TGTGCCAGCAGTTCCCTCGTCGACGGGTACTACGAGCAGTACTTC. This translates into CASSSLVDGYYEQYF.

The CDR3 DNA reads TGTGCCATCACTCAAGCGAACACCGGGGAGCTGTTTTTT. This translates into CAITQANTGELFF. This chain links TRBV6-5 with TRBJ2-2; D is unclear. The CDR3 has 13 amino acids. Germline-derived CDR1 and CDR2 are MNHEY and SVGAGI. V lost 10 bases and J lost 0, with 9 bases in between.

The chain recombines TRBV14 with TRBJ1-6; 8 positions match TRBD1. The germline V gene has CDR1 SGHDN and CDR2 FVKESK. This CDR3 comprises 15 residues. The V gene end was trimmed by 4 bases and the J gene end by 6 bases; junction bases not matched to a gene: 5. The CDR3 nucleotides read TGTGCCAGCAGCCTGGGACAGGTCGTTAATTCACCCCTCCACTTT. Residues: CASSLGQVVNSPLHF.

The genes are TRBV7-2 and TRBJ2-7; 8 bases agree with TRBD2. The CDR3 consists of 15 residues. Losses at the gene ends were 5 bases for V and 7 bases for J; bases not matched to a gene: 13. CDR1 and CDR2 from the germline V gene are SGHTA and FQGNSA. CDR3 nucleotides: TGTGCCAGCAGCCGGGGGTACGGGGGGGTGGTTGAGCAGTACTTC. It encodes CASSRGYGGVVEQYF.

This CDR3 is CASSRGLGTHTEAFF. For the CDR3, the DNA is TGTGCCAGCAGCAGGGGGTTGGGGACGCACACTGAAGCTTTCTTT. The chain carries TRBV2 and TRBJ1-1; the match to TRBD1 covers 7 bases. Germline assignment: CDR1 SNHLY and CDR2 FYNNEI. The CDR3 runs 15 residues. V was pared by 6 bases and J by 3 bases, with 10 bases of the junction left unmatched.

This chain connects TRBV18 to TRBJ2-7; TRBD2 might be the D (6 bases). Trimming cost V 2 bases and J 6 bases, with 11 bases left between them. Germline V lookup: CDR1 KGHSH, CDR2 LQKENI. CDR3 length: 13 amino acids. The CDR3 reads CASSPGGYLEQYF. The CDR3 DNA reads as TGTGCCAGCTCACCAGGGGGGTATCTCGAGCAGTACTTC.

The chain couples TRBV5-5 to TRBJ2-7; 10 nucleotides align to TRBD2. Losses at the gene ends were 0 bases for V and 6 bases for J; bases not matched to a gene: 3. CDR3 length equals 14 residues. CDR1 SGHKS and CDR2 YYEKEE come from the germline V gene (reference sequence). The CDR3, as DNA: TGTGCCAGCAGCTTGGCTAGCGGGAGTGGCGAGCAGTACTTC. Residues: CASSLASGSGEQYF.

The chain recombines TRBV30 with TRBJ2-7; D perhaps matches TRBD2 (5 bases). Germline V CDR1 and CDR2: GTSNPN, SVGIG (reference sequence). This CDR3 spans 13 amino acids. V was clipped by 4 bases and J by 5 bases, with 15 bases between them. CDR3 sequence reads: CAWKAQEDHEQYF. CDR3 nucleotide sequence: TGTGCCTGGAAGGCGCAGGAGGACCACGAGCAGTACTTC.

The CDR3 spells CASSHIGTGAYEQYF. DNA for the CDR3: TGTGCCAGCAGCCATATCGGGACTGGTGCCTACGAGCAGTACTTC. V gene TRBV3-1 (or the pseudogene TRBV3-2) combines with J gene TRBJ2-7, with a tentative D call TRBD2 (6 bases). Trimming removed 3 bases from V and 2 bases from J, with 14 bases in between. CDR3 length: 15 amino acids. Looked up from germline, CDR1 is LGHDT and CDR2 is YNNKEL (reference sequence).

This clone was found many times. V usage is TRBV18 and J usage is TRBJ1-1, with a weak D call TRBD1 (6 bases). This CDR3 contains 15 residues. Trimming pared 2 bases from V and 5 bases from J, leaving 15 bases between. Looked up from germline, CDR1 is KGHSH and CDR2 is LQKENI. DNA for the CDR3: TGTGCCAGCTCACCATACTACGGGGGGCCGACTGAAGCTTTCTTT. This translates into CASSPYYGGPTEAFF.

The gene calls are TRBV7-9 and TRBJ2-7; no firm D call. CDR1 and CDR2 from the germline V gene are SEHNR and FQNEAQ (reference sequence). The CDR3 is 12 residues long. Trimming shortened V by 4 bases and J by 6 bases, and 10 bases separated the two germline ends. The CDR3, as DNA: TGTGCCAGCAGCTACGGGTTGGGCGAGCAGTACTTC. Protein product: CASSYGLGEQYF.

The J gene is TRBJ2-7, the V gene TRBV11-1; D call uncertain. The CDR3 sequence is 15 residues long. The germline V gene encodes CDR1 SGHAT and CDR2 FQDESV (reference sequence). Trimming cost V 1 base and J 0 bases, with 10 bases left between them. In DNA, the CDR3 is TGTGCCAGCAGCTTAGGAACCGCTAGCTCCTACGAGCAGTACTTC. Protein sequence: CASSLGTASSYEQYF.

Remarks on this clone: The identical CDR3 is also encoded by other nucleotide sequences in the sample. This sequence joins TRBV6-5 and TRBJ2-7; D not certain. Between the trimmed V and J ends, which lost 2 bases and 3 bases, there was a span of 8 bases. Germline V gene data show CDR1 as MNHEY and CDR2 as SVGAGI. The CDR3 totals 13 residues. CDR3 sequence: CASSYGLNYEQYF. For the CDR3, the DNA is TGTGCCAGCAGTTACGGGCTCAACTACGAGCAGTACTTC.

CDR3 DNA: TGTGCCAGCAGCTTCAGGGCAGAGACCCAGTACTTC. Its translation: CASSFRAETQYF. The genes are TRBV13 and TRBJ2-5, with D possibly matching TRBD1 (5 bases). V lost 3 bases and J lost 4, with 6 bases in between. There are 12 residues in the CDR3. CDR1 and CDR2 from the germline V gene are PRHDT and FYEKMQ (reference sequence).

The gene calls are TRBV7-2 and TRBJ2-7; perhaps TRBD2 as D (5 bases). CDR3 length: 12 amino acids. The V end was cut by 6 bases, the J end by 6 bases, with 12 bases between. Germline V gene data show CDR1 as SGHTA and CDR2 as FQGNSA. The CDR3 DNA sequence: TGTGCCAGCAGTTCCACTAGAATCGAGCAGTACTTC. Translating it yields CASSSTRIEQYF.

CDR3 sequence reads: CASSQKNPGYEQYF. CDR3 in DNA: TGCGCCAGCAGCCAGAAGAACCCGGGGTACGAGCAGTACTTC. The V call is TRBV4-1, the J call TRBJ2-7, with D perhaps TRBD2 (5 bases). V dropped 3 bases and J dropped 4 bases, with 13 bases sitting between them. The CDR3 spans 14 residues. Per germline, CDR1 MGHRA and CDR2 YSYEKL.

The chain recombines TRBV2 with TRBJ2-7; weak D call: TRBD2 (5 bases). Germline CDR1 reads SNHLY; CDR2 reads FYNNEI. The CDR3 length is 14 residues. The ends were cut back, 4 bases at V and 0 bases at J, with 10 bases in the middle. The CDR3 region is CASSGGSASYEQYF. The CDR3, as DNA: TGTGCCAGCAGTGGAGGGTCAGCCTCCTACGAGCAGTACTTC.

The rearrangement joins TRBV15 to TRBJ2-7; D remains unclear. The CDR3 totals 12 residues. Germline-derived CDR1 and CDR2 are LNHNV and YYDKDF (reference sequence). The V end lost 3 bases, the J end lost 3 bases, and 6 bases lay between the germline ends. CDR3: CATSRTGYEQYF. CDR3 DNA: TGTGCCACCAGCAGGACGGGCTACGAGCAGTACTTC.

This chain joins TRBV2 and TRBJ2-7; D remains unclear. The CDR3 has 12 residues. The germline V gene has CDR1 SNHLY and CDR2 FYNNEI. V gave up 8 bases and J gave up 1 base, with 9 bases separating them. CDR3 in DNA: TGTGCCAGCGCCCCGCGGTCCTACGAGCAGTACTTC. This gives the protein CASAPRSYEQYF.

This chain connects TRBV7-6 to TRBJ2-7; the match to TRBD1 covers 7 bases. The CDR3 runs to 15 residues. Losses at the gene ends were 5 bases for V and 6 bases for J; bases not matched to a gene: 13. CDR1 is SGHVS, CDR2 FNYEAQ, per germline. The CDR3: CASSQEADRIGEQYF. The CDR3 nucleotides read TGTGCCAGCAGCCAAGAGGCGGACAGGATCGGCGAGCAGTACTTC.

The CDR3, as DNA: TGTGCCAGCAGCCAACCCCAGACTAGCGGGGTCTACAATGAGCAGTTCTTC. The encoded protein is CASSQPQTSGVYNEQFF. The chain combines TRBV4-2 with TRBJ2-1; TRBD2 matches 11 bases. J gave up 3 bases and V 2 bases, and 6 bases lay outside the gene matches. The CDR3 totals 17 residues. Germline CDR1 LGHNA, CDR2 YNFKEQ.

This clone was observed a handful of times. CDR3 DNA sequence: TGCGCCAGCAGCTTGGAACAGGGCGTCTATGGCTACACCTTC. This gives the protein CASSLEQGVYGYTF. The rearrangement joins TRBV5-1 to TRBJ1-2; D might be TRBD1 (6 bases). Germline V gives CDR1 SGHRS, CDR2 YFSETQ. Trimming took off 0 bases at V and 4 bases at J, with 10 bases between the two ends. The CDR3 is 14 residues long. The full variable domain, in which reference TRBV5-1 and TRBJ1-2 provide the parts outside the CDR3, is KAGVTQTPRYLIKTRGQQVTLSCSPISGHRSVSWYQQTPGQGLQFLFEYFSETQRNKGNFPGRFSGRQFSNSRSEMNVSTLELGDSALYLCASSLEQGVYGYTFGSGTRLTVV.

DNA for the CDR3: TGCGCCAGCCGAAAGGGTGGACAGGGGGCGCGTGAGCAGTACTTC. Translated: CASRKGGQGAREQYF. The chain carries TRBV5-1 and TRBJ2-7; 11 bases are a match to TRBD1. This CDR3 region has 15 residues. The junction had 13 bases not matched to a gene; V was cut back by 7 bases and J by 7 bases. Germline loops: CDR1 SGHRS, CDR2 YFSETQ. Variable domain in full (rest from reference TRBV5-1 and TRBJ2-7): KAGVTQTPRYLIKTRGQQVTLSCSPISGHRSVSWYQQTPGQGLQFLFEYFSETQRNKGNFPGRFSGRQFSNSRSEMNVSTLELGDSALYLCASRKGGQGAREQYFGPGTRLTVT.

As to this clone: The same CDR3 is also encoded by other DNA sequences in this sample. The V gene is TRBV12-3 or TRBV12-4, the J gene TRBJ2-7; possible D gene TRBD1, 5 bases. The CDR3 loop spans 12 amino acids. The germline V and J ends were trimmed by 1 base and 6 bases, with 7 bases remaining between them. The CDR3 is CASSLGGTEQYF. In DNA form, the CDR3 reads TGTGCCAGCAGTTTAGGGGGCACCGAGCAGTACTTC.